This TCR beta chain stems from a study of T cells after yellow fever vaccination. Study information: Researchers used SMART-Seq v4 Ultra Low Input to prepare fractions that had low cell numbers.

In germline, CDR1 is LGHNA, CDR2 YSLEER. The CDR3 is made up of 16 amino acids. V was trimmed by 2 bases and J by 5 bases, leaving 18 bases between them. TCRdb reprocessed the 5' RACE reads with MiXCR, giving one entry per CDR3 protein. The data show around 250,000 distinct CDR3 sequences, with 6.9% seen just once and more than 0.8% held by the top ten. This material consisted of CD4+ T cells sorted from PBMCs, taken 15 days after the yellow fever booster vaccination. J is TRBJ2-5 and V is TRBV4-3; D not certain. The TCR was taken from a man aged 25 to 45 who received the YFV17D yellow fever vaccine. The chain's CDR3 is CASSQNGVGANETQYF. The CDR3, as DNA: TGCGCCAGCAGCCAAAATGGCGTAGGAGCCAACGAGACCCAGTACTTC.